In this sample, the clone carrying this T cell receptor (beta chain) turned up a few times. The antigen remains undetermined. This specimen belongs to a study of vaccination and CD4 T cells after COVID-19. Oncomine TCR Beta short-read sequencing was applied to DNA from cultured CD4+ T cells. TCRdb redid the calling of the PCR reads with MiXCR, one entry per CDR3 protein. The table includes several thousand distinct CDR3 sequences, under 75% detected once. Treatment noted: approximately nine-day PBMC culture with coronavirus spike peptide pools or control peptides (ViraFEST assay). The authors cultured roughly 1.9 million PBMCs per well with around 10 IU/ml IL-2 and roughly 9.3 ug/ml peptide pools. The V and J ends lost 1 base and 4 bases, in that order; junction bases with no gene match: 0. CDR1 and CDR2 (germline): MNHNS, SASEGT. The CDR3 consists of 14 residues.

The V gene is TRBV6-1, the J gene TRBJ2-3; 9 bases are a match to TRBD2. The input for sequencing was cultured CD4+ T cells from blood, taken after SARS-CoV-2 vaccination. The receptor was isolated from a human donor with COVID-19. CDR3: CASSEGLAADTQYF. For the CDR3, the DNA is TGTGCCAGCAGTGAAGGACTAGCGGCAGATACGCAGTATTTT.